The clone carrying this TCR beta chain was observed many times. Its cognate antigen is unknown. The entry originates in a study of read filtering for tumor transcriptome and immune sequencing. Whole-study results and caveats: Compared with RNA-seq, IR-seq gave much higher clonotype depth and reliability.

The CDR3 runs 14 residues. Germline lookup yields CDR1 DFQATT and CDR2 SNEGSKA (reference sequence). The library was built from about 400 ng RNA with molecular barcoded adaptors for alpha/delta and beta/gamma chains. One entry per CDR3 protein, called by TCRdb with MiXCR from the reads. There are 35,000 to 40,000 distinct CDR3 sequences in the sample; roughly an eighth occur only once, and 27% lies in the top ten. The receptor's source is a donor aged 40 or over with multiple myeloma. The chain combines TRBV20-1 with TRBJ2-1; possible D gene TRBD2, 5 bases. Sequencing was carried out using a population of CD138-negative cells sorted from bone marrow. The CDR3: CRAGESMAYNEQFF. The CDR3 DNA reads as TGCAGGGCCGGGGAGTCCATGGCCTACAATGAGCAGTTCTTC.